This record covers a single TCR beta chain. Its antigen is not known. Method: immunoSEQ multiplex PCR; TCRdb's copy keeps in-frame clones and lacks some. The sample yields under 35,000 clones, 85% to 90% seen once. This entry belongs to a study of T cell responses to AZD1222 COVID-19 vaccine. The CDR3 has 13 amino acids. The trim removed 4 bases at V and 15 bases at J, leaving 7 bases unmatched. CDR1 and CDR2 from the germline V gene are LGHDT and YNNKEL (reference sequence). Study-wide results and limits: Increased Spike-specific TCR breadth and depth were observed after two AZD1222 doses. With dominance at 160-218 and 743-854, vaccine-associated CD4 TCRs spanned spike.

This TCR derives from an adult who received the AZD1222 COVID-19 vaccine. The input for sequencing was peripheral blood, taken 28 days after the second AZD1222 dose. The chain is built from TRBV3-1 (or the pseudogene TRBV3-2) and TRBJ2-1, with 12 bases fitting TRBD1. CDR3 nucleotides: TGTGCCAGCAGCCCTCCGGGACAGGGGGCTGGGTTCTTC. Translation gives CASSPPGQGAGFF.